A single sample is the source of the 25 T cell receptor beta chains below, sequenced in a study of blood T cell repertoires in COVID-19. The assay was immunoSEQ multiplex PCR, and TCRdb's table has in-frame clones only and misses some. The sample lists 160,000 or so clones, 75% to 80% occurring once. The sequencing sample was made of peripheral blood. These receptors came from an elderly woman with acute or convalescent COVID-19.

The V call is TRBV11-2, the J call TRBJ2-5; D not certain. There are 11 residues in the CDR3. In germline, CDR1 is SGHAT, CDR2 FQNNGV. The V and J ends lost 4 bases and 5 bases respectively, with 5 bases between them. Here the CDR3 reads CASSSVETQYF. The CDR3 nucleotides read TGTGCCAGCAGCTCGGTCGAGACCCAGTACTTC.

This chain uses TRBV28 with TRBJ1-1; tentatively, D is TRBD1 (5 bases). Germline V gives CDR1 MDHEN, CDR2 SYDVKM. This CDR3 region has 11 residues. Trimming shortened V by 6 bases and J by 7 bases, and 9 bases separated the two germline ends. The CDR3 here is CASRGTFEAFF. The CDR3 DNA reads TGTGCCAGCAGGGGGACTTTTGAAGCTTTCTTT.

CDR3 in DNA: TGTGCCAGCAGCTTAGGACAGGGGCGCGGAAGCACAGATACGCAGTATTTT. Translating it yields CASSLGQGRGSTDTQYF. The V and J genes are TRBV11-2 and TRBJ2-3; TRBD1 matches at 8 bases. The CDR3 is 17 amino acids. Germline-derived CDR1 and CDR2 are SGHAT and FQNNGV. V shed 1 base, J shed 0 bases, and the junction held 6 bases outside the gene matches.

The CDR3 coding sequence is TGTGCCAGCAGTCCTGAGACAGCGCGGGCTTTCTTT. Its translation: CASSPETARAFF. This rearrangement joins TRBV6-5 to TRBJ1-1; perhaps TRBD1 as D (5 bases). The V and J ends lost 5 bases and 11 bases respectively, with 15 bases between them. Germline V gene data show CDR1 as MNHEY and CDR2 as SVGAGI. The length of the CDR3 is 12 residues.

This clone has just one count. The rearrangement uses TRBV6-5 and TRBJ1-4, with D possibly matching TRBD1 (5 bases). CDR3 size: 14 residues. V shed 10 bases and J shed 9 bases, with 21 bases lying between them. Germline lookup yields CDR1 MNHEY and CDR2 SVGAGI. The CDR3 here is CATLWGRTGQKLFF. The CDR3 DNA reads as TGTGCCACCCTCTGGGGCAGAACCGGTCAAAAACTGTTTTTT.

The V and J genes are TRBV5-1 and TRBJ1-4, with D possibly being TRBD1 (6 bases). Trimming removed 4 bases from V and 2 bases from J, with 12 bases in between. This CDR3 is 15 amino acids long. Per the germline V gene, CDR1 is SGHRS and CDR2 is YFSETQ. The CDR3 here is CASSLGTGTNEKLFF. The CDR3 DNA reads as TGCGCCAGCAGCCTCGGAACAGGGACTAATGAAAAACTGTTTTTT.

This chain joins TRBV3-1 (or the pseudogene TRBV3-2) and TRBJ1-1, with 7 positions matching TRBD1. With V trimmed by 0 bases and J by 3 bases, 7 bases remained unmatched. From germline, CDR1 is LGHDT and CDR2 YNNKEL (reference sequence). The CDR3 runs to 16 residues. This CDR3 is CASSQEIAQGYTEAFF. The CDR3 DNA is TGTGCCAGCAGCCAAGAAATAGCACAGGGGTACACTGAAGCTTTCTTT.

The gene calls are TRBV24-1 and TRBJ1-2; D uncertain. Germline lookup yields CDR1 KGHDR and CDR2 SFDVKD. CDR3 length: 15 residues. V lost 3 bases, J lost 7 bases, and 17 bases lay in between. CDR3 sequence (DNA): TGTGCCACCAGTGATCCTGGAGGGAGTCGGGGTGGCTACACCTTC. This codes for CATSDPGGSRGGYTF.

The chain joins TRBV5-5 to TRBJ2-7; D unresolved. CDR1 SGHKS and CDR2 YYEKEE come from the germline V gene (reference sequence). There are 12 residues in the CDR3. The V end was cut by 3 bases, the J end by 4 bases, with 8 bases between. Written as DNA, the CDR3 is TGTGCCAGCAGCTCCACAGATTACGAGCAGTACTTC. Translated: CASSSTDYEQYF.

This chain connects TRBV30 to TRBJ2-5, with unresolved D. This CDR3 spans 15 amino acids. V lost 0 bases and J lost 4, with 15 bases in between. Germline V gene sequence: CDR1 GTSNPN, CDR2 SVGIG (reference sequence). In DNA, the CDR3 is TGTGCCTGGAGTGTTTTTGGGCCCTCAGGAGAGACCCAGTACTTC. Its protein is CAWSVFGPSGETQYF. The full variable domain, its missing parts supplied by reference TRBV30 and TRBJ2-5, is SQTIHQWPATLVQPVGSPLSLECTVEGTSNPNLYWYRQAAGRGLQLLFYSVGIGQISSEVPQNLSASRPQDRQFILSSKKLLLSDSGFYLCAWSVFGPSGETQYFGPGTRLLVL.

The chain employs TRBV28 and TRBJ1-5, with a weak D call TRBD1 (5 bases). The CDR3 length is 15 residues. The V end was cut by 3 bases, the J end by 7 bases, with 16 bases between. Per germline, CDR1 MDHEN and CDR2 SYDVKM. CDR3 in amino acids: CASSLLGVGGQPQHF. The CDR3 DNA reads TGTGCCAGCAGTTTGTTGGGGGTGGGAGGCCAGCCCCAGCATTTT.

The V gene is TRBV6-6, the J gene TRBJ1-1; maybe TRBD1 (5 bases). The length of the CDR3 is 11 residues. V lost 10 bases and J 8 bases, leaving 14 bases between the germline ends. Germline V gene lookup returns CDR1 MNHNY and CDR2 SVGAGI (reference sequence). The CDR3 DNA is TGTGCCACCCGTCGGGGCTCCGAAGCTTTCTTT. It encodes CATRRGSEAFF.

The chain couples TRBV29-1 to TRBJ2-7; 7 bases map to TRBD1. Trimming at V came to 7 bases and at J to 7 bases, leaving 13 bases not matched to a gene. Germline-derived CDR1 and CDR2 are SQVTM and ANQGSEA. The CDR3 is 13 residues long. DNA for the CDR3: TGCAGCGGCAGACTACAGGGGTTGGGGGAGCAGTACTTC. Translation: CSGRLQGLGEQYF.

Written as DNA, the CDR3 is TGTGCCAGCAGTTTAATTCGGACTGGGCGTCTCGAGCAGTACTTC. As protein: CASSLIRTGRLEQYF. This rearrangement joins TRBV27 to TRBJ2-7; perhaps TRBD2 as D (5 bases). This CDR3 has 15 amino acids. CDR1 and CDR2 from the germline V gene are MNHEY and SMNVEV (reference sequence). The ends were cut back, 2 bases at V and 6 bases at J, with 17 bases in the middle.

This chain links TRBV12-3 or TRBV12-4 with TRBJ1-5, with 9 bases that match TRBD1. With 5 bases clipped from V and 5 bases from J, the junction kept 1 base outside the gene matches. CDR3 length: 13 residues. The DNA of the CDR3 is TGTGCCAGCAGTCGGGACAGGGATCAGCCCCAGCATTTT. This gives the protein CASSRDRDQPQHF.

V usage is TRBV5-1 and J usage is TRBJ2-5; 10 positions agree with TRBD1. The CDR3 contains 14 residues. Germline V lookup: CDR1 SGHRS, CDR2 YFSETQ. J was trimmed by 9 bases and V by 6 bases; bases with no gene match: 11. CDR3 amino acids: CASTGTGVLGAQYF. CDR3 DNA sequence: TGCGCCAGCACCGGGACAGGGGTCCTTGGGGCCCAGTACTTC.

The rearrangement links TRBV5-8 to TRBJ1-6, with D possibly TRBD1 on 5 matching bases. Germline-derived CDR1 and CDR2 are SGHTS and YDEGEE. V gave up 6 bases and J gave up 3 bases, with 16 bases separating them. The CDR3 runs to 16 residues. CDR3 sequence reads: CASIPGKSFYNSPLHF. In DNA, the CDR3 is TGTGCCAGCATCCCAGGGAAGTCCTTCTATAATTCACCCCTCCACTTT.

The chain links TRBV3-1 (or the pseudogene TRBV3-2) to TRBJ2-5; 9 positions match TRBD1. With 8 bases clipped from V and 1 base from J, the junction kept 2 bases outside the gene matches. The CDR3 runs 13 residues. The V gene's germline CDR1 is LGHDT and CDR2 YNNKEL (reference sequence). CDR3 sequence reads: CASLQGAQETQYF. The CDR3 bases are TGTGCCAGCCTACAGGGGGCCCAAGAGACCCAGTACTTC.

V and J are TRBV11-2 and TRBJ2-3; possible D gene TRBD2, 6 bases. This CDR3 is 16 amino acids long. CDR1 is SGHAT and CDR2 is FQNNGV in the germline V gene. The ends were cut back, 0 bases at V and 4 bases at J, with 14 bases in the middle. CDR3 sequence reads: CASSLDRGRRPDTQYF. The CDR3 DNA sequence: TGTGCCAGCAGCTTAGATCGGGGGAGACGACCAGATACGCAGTATTTT.

The chain couples TRBV6-5 to TRBJ2-7; TRBD1 matches 9 bases. The germline CDR1 and CDR2 sequences are MNHEY and SVGAGI. The CDR3 extends over 15 amino acids. With V trimmed by 6 bases and J by 2 bases, 8 bases remained unmatched. CDR3 nucleotide sequence: TGTGCCAGCAGCAGGGGGGACAGGGCGACCTACGAGCAGTACTTC. Its translation is CASSRGDRATYEQYF.

Only a few counts were recorded for this clone. V gene TRBV2 combines with J gene TRBJ1-6, with 7 positions matching TRBD1. Germline V gene data show CDR1 as SNHLY and CDR2 as FYNNEI. The CDR3 contains 12 residues. Trimming took 9 bases from V and 7 from J; bases not matched to a gene: 3. The CDR3 spells CASGTDNSPLHF. For the CDR3, the DNA is TGTGCCAGTGGGACAGACAATTCACCCCTCCACTTT.

CDR3 region: CATSVRTGVTDTQYF. The CDR3 region has the DNA TGTGCCACCAGTGTGCGGACGGGGGTCACAGATACGCAGTATTTT. V and J are TRBV24-1 and TRBJ2-3; TRBD2 might be the D (6 bases). CDR1 is KGHDR and CDR2 is SFDVKD in the germline V gene. The ends were cut back, 5 bases at V and 2 bases at J, with 13 bases in the middle. The CDR3 spans 15 residues.

The chain joins TRBV9 to TRBJ1-2, with a weak D call TRBD1 (5 bases). V was shortened by 0 bases and J by 5 bases, with 11 bases between the two germline ends. CDR1 and CDR2 from the germline V gene are SGDLS and YYNGEE. The CDR3 runs 14 residues. CDR3 in amino acids: CASSVEQGGYGYTF. The CDR3 bases are TGTGCCAGCAGCGTAGAGCAGGGAGGTTATGGCTACACCTTC.

The rearrangement links TRBV2 to TRBJ2-2; D possibly corresponds to TRBD1 (5 bases). V lost 6 bases and J lost 0, with 8 bases in between. This CDR3 comprises 14 residues. Germline CDR1 and CDR2: SNHLY and FYNNEI. CDR3 residues: CASRGPANTGELFF. CDR3 sequence (DNA): TGTGCCAGCAGGGGGCCCGCGAACACCGGGGAGCTGTTTTTT.

The V call is TRBV5-6, the J call TRBJ1-2; D remains unclear. Germline CDR1 reads SGHDT; CDR2 reads YYEEEE. V was clipped by 0 bases and J by 4 bases, with 7 bases between them. The CDR3 loop spans 13 amino acids. DNA of the CDR3: TGTGCCAGCAGCTTGGGCAGTGGCTATGGCTACACCTTC. This encodes CASSLGSGYGYTF. The full variable domain, with the rest looked up from reference TRBV5-6 and TRBJ1-2, is DAGVTQSPTHLIKTRGQQVTLRCSPKSGHDTVSWYQQALGQGPQFIFQYYEEEERQRGNFPDRFSGHQFPNYSSELNVNALLLGDSALYLCASSLGSGYGYTFGSGTRLTVV.